A selection of T cell receptor beta chains follows, all from one sample in a study of T cell clones after liver transplantation. Clones were read by immunoSEQ multiplex PCR, and TCRdb kept only the in-frame ones, dropping some. The data contain about 75,000 clones, around 84% of them singletons. The source was CD4+ T cells from blood, collected about 50 months after liver transplant. The receptor source for this set is a human patient who received a liver transplant. Certain T cells may be donor cells from the graft. CDR3s include the opening cysteine and the closing phenylalanine or tryptophan. The order of the fields is CDR3 protein, CDR3 DNA, V gene, D gene, clone size, J gene. The D gene is left open where the match is weak. Clone size, where shown, is once, few, many, or a class for clones that have expanded.

CSGGGRQGGVKAFF | TGCAGCGGGGGGGGTAGACAGGGAGGCGTAAAAGCTTTCTTT | TRBV29-1 | TRBD1 | - | TRBJ1-1
CASSQGDGSTDTQYF | TGCGCCAGCAGCCAAGGCGACGGCAGCACAGATACGCAGTATTTT | TRBV4-1 | - | - | TRBJ2-3
CASSSEPGELFF | TGTGCCAGCAGCTCGGAGCCCGGGGAGCTGTTTTTT | TRBV7-3 | - | - | TRBJ2-2
CAWKVAGGSYEQYF | TGTGCCTGGAAAGTTGCGGGTGGCTCCTACGAGCAGTACTTC | TRBV30 | - | - | TRBJ2-7
CASSFSQSGGLEQFF | TGTGCCAGCAGCTTCTCCCAAAGCGGGGGCCTTGAGCAGTTCTTC | TRBV7-2 | TRBD2 | - | TRBJ2-1
CASSGGQGVKQYF | TGTGCCAGCAGCGGGGGGCAGGGCGTAAAGCAGTACTTC | TRBV28 | - | - | TRBJ2-7
CASSPPSGRAIEQYF | TGTGCCAGCTCACCACCTAGCGGGAGGGCAATCGAGCAGTACTTC | TRBV18 | TRBD2 | - | TRBJ2-7
CSVPGVGFGIQYF | TGCAGCGTACCGGGGGTAGGCTTTGGCATTCAGTACTTC | TRBV29-1 | - | - | TRBJ2-4
CASSIGPGIQNIQYF | TGTGCCAGTAGTATAGGGCCGGGCATTCAAAACATTCAGTACTTC | TRBV19 | - | - | TRBJ2-4
CASSLEAGPSYNEQFF | TGCGCCAGCAGCTTGGAGGCGGGGCCTTCCTACAATGAGCAGTTCTTC | TRBV5-1 | - | - | TRBJ2-1
CASSPGQGDTGELFF | TGTGCCAGTAGTCCGGGACAGGGGGACACCGGGGAGCTGTTTTTT | TRBV19 | TRBD1 | - | TRBJ2-2
CASMDRSAGGGSYNEQFF | TGTGCCAGTATGGACCGCAGCGCGGGAGGGGGCTCCTACAATGAGCAGTTCTTC | TRBV19 | TRBD2 | - | TRBJ2-1
CASSLDLRGLNEQFF | TGTGCCAGCAGCTTAGATCTAAGGGGACTCAATGAGCAGTTCTTC | TRBV11-2 | - | - | TRBJ2-1
CASSKRREDIQYF | TGTGCCAGCAGCAAGCGAAGGGAGGACATTCAGTACTTC | TRBV7-2 | - | - | TRBJ2-4
CASSSTWGTEETQYF | TGCGCCAGCAGCTCGACTTGGGGGACGGAAGAGACCCAGTACTTC | TRBV5-1 | - | many | TRBJ2-5
CASSPRFGDTQYF | TGTGCCAGCTCACCACGGTTCGGAGATACGCAGTATTTT | TRBV18 | - | - | TRBJ2-3
CASSQGGGPGELFF | TGCGCCAGCAGCCAAGGTGGCGGCCCCGGGGAGCTGTTTTTT | TRBV4-3 | - | once | TRBJ2-2
CASSPPGAGGSVQETQYF | TGTGCCAGCTCACCGCCCGGAGCAGGGGGTAGCGTGCAAGAGACCCAGTACTTC | TRBV18 | TRBD1 | few | TRBJ2-5
CASSVAPSETQYF | TGTGCCAGCAGCGTAGCGCCTAGCGAGACCCAGTACTTC | TRBV9 | - | once | TRBJ2-5
CASSMGLAGAGYEQYF | TGTGCCAGCAGCATGGGACTAGCGGGAGCTGGCTACGAGCAGTACTTC | TRBV5-4 | TRBD2 | - | TRBJ2-7
CASSQVETQYF | TGTGCCAGCAGCCAGGTAGAGACCCAGTACTTC | TRBV7-2 | - | - | TRBJ2-5
CASSIQGDLANTGELFF | TGCGCCAGCAGCATACAAGGGGACTTGGCGAACACCGGGGAGCTGTTTTTT | TRBV5-1 | - | once | TRBJ2-2
CARTLSPGDTNEKLFF | TGTGCCAGAACCCTTTCACCGGGGGACACTAATGAAAAACTGTTTTTT | TRBV5-3 | - | - | TRBJ1-4
CASGLGPVNTGELFF | TGTGCTAGTGGTTTGGGGCCCGTTAACACCGGGGAGCTGTTTTTT | TRBV12-5 | - | - | TRBJ2-2
CARSLWQGGGYTF | TGTGCCAGAAGCTTGTGGCAGGGTGGTGGCTACACCTTC | TRBV5-3 | - | few | TRBJ1-2
CASSLAGSGRSDTQYF | TGCGCCAGCAGCTTGGCCGGTAGCGGGAGGTCGGATACGCAGTATTTT | TRBV5-1 | TRBD2 | - | TRBJ2-3
CASSLKGGILYEQYF | TGTGCCAGCAGCTTGAAAGGGGGCATCCTCTACGAGCAGTACTTC | TRBV7-9 | TRBD1 | once | TRBJ2-7
CASSPEGTYGYTF | TGTGCCAGCAGCCCGGAGGGCACCTATGGCTACACCTTC | TRBV9 | - | - | TRBJ1-2
CASSYQAPGQGGEQYF | TGTGCCAGCAGCTATCAAGCTCCGGGACAGGGGGGCGAGCAGTACTTC | TRBV7-2 | TRBD1 | - | TRBJ2-7
CASSWGGTYEQYF | TGCGCCAGCAGCTGGGGAGGGACCTACGAGCAGTACTTC | TRBV5-1 | TRBD2 | - | TRBJ2-7
CASSPPGNEQYF | TGCGCCAGCAGCCCCCCCGGGAACGAGCAGTACTTC | TRBV5-1 | - | once | TRBJ2-7
CASSDTDGSYNEQFF | TGTGCCAGCAGTGACACGGACGGCTCCTACAATGAGCAGTTCTTC | TRBV6-4 | - | - | TRBJ2-1
CASSLNPDHSPLHF | TGTGCCAGCAGCTTAAACCCGGATCATTCACCCCTCCACTTT | TRBV7-3 | - | - | TRBJ1-6
CASSHDWGGTDTQYF | TGTGCCAGCAGCCACGACTGGGGGGGAACAGATACGCAGTATTTT | TRBV5-6 | TRBD2 | - | TRBJ2-3
CASSHNMGNQPQHF | TGCGCCAGCAGCCACAACATGGGCAATCAGCCCCAGCATTTT | TRBV4-1 | - | few | TRBJ1-5
CASAANRAAEETQYF | TGCGCCAGCGCGGCAAACCGGGCCGCGGAAGAGACCCAGTACTTC | TRBV5-1 | - | - | TRBJ2-5
CASSSGTVGVQQYF | TGTGCCAGCAGTTCCGGGACAGTCGGAGTGCAGCAGTACTTC | TRBV28 | TRBD1 | - | TRBJ2-7
CAWKRGPVSTEAFF | TGTGCCTGGAAAAGGGGGCCGGTTTCCACTGAAGCTTTCTTT | TRBV30 | TRBD1 | - | TRBJ1-1